One T cell receptor (beta chain) is described in this entry. Trimming pared 2 bases from V and 1 base from J, leaving 6 bases between. The CDR3 is made up of 14 amino acids. Germline assignment: CDR1 MNHNS and CDR2 SASEGT. TCRdb's copy holds only in-frame clones and misses some; the assay was immunoSEQ multiplex PCR. The repertoire consists of about 89,000 clones, with approximately 90% occurring once and the leading ten covering about 15%. The record originates from a study of blood T cell repertoires in COVID-19. Across the whole study: The United States, Italy and Spain provided the acute and convalescent COVID-19 samples. In each case, the material was cDNA or gDNA derived from T cells, B-cell-depleted T cells, or PBMCs.

This receptor was taken from a male donor with acute or convalescent COVID-19. The J gene is TRBJ1-5, the V gene TRBV6-1; D ambiguous. Material: peripheral blood. CDR3 sequence: CASSEWQSNQPQHF. The CDR3 DNA reads TGTGCCAGCAGTGAATGGCAGAGCAATCAGCCCCAGCATTTT.